Shown below are 15 T cell receptor beta chains from a single sample sequenced in a study of T cell responses to AZD1222 COVID-19 vaccine listed by TCRdb under 2021. The protocol used for the library was the immunoSEQ multiplex PCR assay. TCRdb holds this immuneACCESS table with in-frame rearrangements only. Some clones are missing; in checked studies, unresolved V genes explain under half, and the rest has no known cause. The sample table holds about 120,000 clones, of which around 90% were seen once. Of the sample, around 8.6% is held by the ten largest clones. The time point label here, explained by the study, means: baseline before first vaccination. The sample was peripheral blood, taken on day 0 of AZD1222 vaccination. The receptor source for this set is an adult in good health.

The gene calls are TRBV6-5 and TRBJ1-1, with D perhaps matching TRBD1 (6 bases). Germline assignment: CDR1 MNHEY and CDR2 SVGAGI. The CDR3 covers 15 residues. The V end lost 2 bases, the J end lost 4 bases, and 14 bases lay between the germline ends. The CDR3 protein is CASSYQQGGGTEAFF. CDR3 sequence (DNA): TGTGCCAGCAGTTACCAACAGGGAGGTGGCACTGAAGCTTTCTTT.

The CDR3 reads CAWSVHSLGNQPQHF. CDR3 DNA: TGTGCCTGGAGTGTACACTCTTTAGGCAATCAGCCCCAGCATTTT. The V call is TRBV30, the J call TRBJ1-5, with no clear D. Per germline, CDR1 GTSNPN and CDR2 SVGIG (reference sequence). Trimming took off 0 bases at V and 2 bases at J, with 11 bases between the two ends. The CDR3 is made up of 15 amino acids.

This clone was observed once. The J gene is TRBJ2-5, the V gene TRBV30, with 7 bases that match TRBD2. Germline values: CDR1 GTSNPN, CDR2 SVGIG (reference sequence). The CDR3 has 13 amino acids. J gave up 4 bases and V 0 bases, and 2 bases lay outside the gene matches. The chain's CDR3 is CAWSVGTTETQYF. The CDR3, as DNA: TGTGCCTGGAGTGTTGGGACTACAGAGACCCAGTACTTC.

The rearrangement joins TRBV30 to TRBJ1-2, with a weak D call TRBD1 (5 bases). This CDR3 is 13 amino acids long. Germline loops: CDR1 GTSNPN, CDR2 SVGIG (reference sequence). V was pared by 4 bases and J by 4 bases, with 13 bases between. For the CDR3, the DNA is TGTGCCTGGATCCCGGGACTGGGCTATGGCTACACCTTC. Translation: CAWIPGLGYGYTF.

The chain is built from TRBV18 and TRBJ1-1, with 7 bases lining up with TRBD1. This CDR3 is built from 15 residues. In germline, CDR1 is KGHSH, CDR2 LQKENI. Losses at the gene ends were 6 bases for V and 1 base for J; bases not matched to a gene: 8. The CDR3: CASSKPGQPNTEAFF. The CDR3 coding sequence is TGTGCCAGCTCGAAACCGGGACAGCCGAACACTGAAGCTTTCTTT.

This chain connects TRBV28 to TRBJ1-3, with D possibly matching TRBD1 (6 bases). Germline V CDR1 and CDR2: MDHEN, SYDVKM. The CDR3 spans 17 residues. With 5 bases removed from V and 4 bases from J, the gap between germline ends came to 21 bases. CDR3 region: CASSEVQGWDGGNTIYF. The CDR3 DNA reads TGTGCCAGCAGTGAGGTACAGGGTTGGGACGGAGGAAACACCATATATTTT.

The rearrangement joins TRBV3-1 (or the pseudogene TRBV3-2) to TRBJ1-2; D might be TRBD1 (5 bases). The germline V and J ends were trimmed by 4 bases and 2 bases, with 8 bases remaining between them. Germline V CDR1 and CDR2: LGHDT, YNNKEL (reference sequence). The CDR3 is 13 residues long. The CDR3 sequence is CASSLRGNYGYTF. The CDR3, as DNA: TGTGCCAGCAGCCTAAGGGGAAACTATGGCTACACCTTC.

CDR3: CASSEGSGTPGTQYF. The CDR3 DNA follows: TGTGCCAGCAGTGAGGGTAGCGGGACACCAGGGACCCAGTACTTC. The chain is built from TRBV6-1 and TRBJ2-5, with 8 bases lining up with TRBD2. CDR3 length: 15 amino acids. Germline loops: CDR1 MNHNS, CDR2 SASEGT. J gave up 7 bases and V 3 bases, and 10 bases lay outside the gene matches.

CDR3 bases: TGTGCTAGTGGTTTGGGAGGGGGCAGGTCTGAGACCCAGTACTTC. The encoded protein is CASGLGGGRSETQYF. The V gene is TRBV12-5, the J gene TRBJ2-5; 7 bases are a match to TRBD1. The junction had 7 bases not matched to a gene; V was cut back by 1 base and J by 5 bases. Germline-derived CDR1 and CDR2 are LGHNT and FRNRAP. This CDR3 contains 15 residues.

This clone was seen a single time. V is TRBV5-1 and J is TRBJ2-2; D is unresolved. V lost 0 bases and J lost 1, with 4 bases in between. CDR1 and CDR2 (germline): SGHRS, YFSETQ. The CDR3 runs to 14 residues. DNA for the CDR3: TGCGCCAGCAGCTTGGCTCTGAACACCGGGGAGCTGTTTTTT. Protein sequence: CASSLALNTGELFF.

CDR3 DNA: TGTGCCAGCAGCGTAGACCCCCATAAAAATGGCTACACCTTC. This codes for CASSVDPHKNGYTF. This chain joins TRBV9 and TRBJ1-2; D gene uncertain. Germline-derived CDR1 and CDR2 are SGDLS and YYNGEE. This CDR3 comprises 14 residues. V lost 0 bases and J 6 bases, leaving 12 bases between the germline ends.

This rearrangement joins TRBV5-8 to TRBJ1-6; D is ambiguous. Trimming left V 2 bases short and J 7 bases short, with 10 bases between. The CDR3 runs to 14 residues. CDR1 and CDR2 from the germline V gene are SGHTS and YDEGEE. The CDR3 bases are TGTGCCAGCAGCTTCCGGACGGGGAATTCACCCCTCCACTTT. Amino acid sequence: CASSFRTGNSPLHF.

The chain employs TRBV30 and TRBJ1-5; 9 nucleotides match TRBD1. The CDR3 is made up of 15 amino acids. Germline CDR1 GTSNPN, CDR2 SVGIG (reference sequence). With V trimmed by 2 bases and J by 0 bases, 2 bases remained unmatched. This CDR3 reads CAWSRQGGSNQPQHF. In DNA form, the CDR3 reads TGTGCCTGGAGTAGACAGGGGGGTAGCAATCAGCCCCAGCATTTT.

The chain joins TRBV10-1 to TRBJ2-1; 10 nucleotides match TRBD2. The germline CDR1 and CDR2 sequences are WNHNN and SYGVQD (reference sequence). V lost 3 bases and J lost 5; bases outside the gene matches: 4. The CDR3 is 15 amino acids. The CDR3 protein is CASSDSGLADNEQFF. The CDR3 bases are TGCGCCAGCAGTGATTCTGGACTAGCGGACAATGAGCAGTTCTTC.

The genes are TRBV4-1 and TRBJ1-2; weak D call: TRBD1 (6 bases). The CDR3 consists of 19 residues. The germline gives CDR1 MGHRA, CDR2 YSYEKL. Trimming took 4 bases from V and 6 from J, leaving 30 bases between them. The CDR3: CASSRDPVWGGRTNNGYTF. CDR3 in DNA: TGCGCCAGCAGCCGAGACCCGGTTTGGGGGGGCCGGACGAACAATGGCTACACCTTC.